One T cell receptor (beta chain) is described in this entry. This clonotype showed up just a few times. It lacks a known antigen. Within one base of it there is no much larger clone, and no base qualities were kept. Ficoll-Paque density gradient centrifugation was the method used to isolate PBMCs. CDR1 SGHVS and CDR2 FNYEAQ were looked up in the germline V gene. Compared with germline, V lacks 1 base and J lacks 1 base; bases without a gene match: 8. Reading from cysteine to phenylalanine, the CDR3 counts 19 amino acids. Of all the DNA, just the CDR3 is kept, 57 bases in frame from base 1. The entry originates in a study of T-cell memory formation after mild COVID-19 (dated by TCRdb to the early 2020s). Turning to the overall study: TCR sequence clusters from the two donors were found to be largely donor specific. Two young, previously healthy adult volunteers, one female and one male, were included in the cohort. T-cell clones expanding and contracting after mild COVID-19 in two donors were tracked by longitudinal TCRalpha and TCRbeta repertoire sequencing. What the study reported, not specific to this receptor: Some responding clones were found in pre-infection memory, which suggests that pre-existing cross-reactive memory T cells took part in the SARS-CoV-2 response. SARS-CoV-2 specificity of the second-wave clones peaking on day 37 was not confirmed. Contracting CD4+ clones were found mainly in CM and EM memory subsets, while CD8+ clones were enriched in EMRA. From day 15 to 85, contracting clones showed balanced CD4/CD8 phenotypes, whereas a second wave of clones that expanded from day 15 to 37 leaned towards CD4+. The study included only a couple of mild cases, and larger cohorts that include severe cases with pre-infection samples were judged to be necessary.

Sequencing was performed on an Illumina NovaSeq 6000. Using 5'RACE with constant-segment primers, TCRalpha and TCRbeta cDNA libraries were constructed, with sample barcodes and unique molecular identifiers added in the process. RNA was extracted from every sample with Trizol reagent. Library amplification was performed in two PCR steps, and a second sample barcode and Illumina TruSeq adapters were introduced in the second step. Sequencing of libraries was performed on an Illumina NovaSeq with 2 x 150 bp paired-end reads. In the authors' own workflow: Demultiplexing of reads and collapsing into UMI-guided consensus sequences were performed with migec v1.2.7. Using mixcr v2.1.11, UMI consensuses were aligned to TRA and TRB V and J templates and then assembled into clonotypes. A clonotype was counted as expanded or contracted only if both edgeR and NoisET called the change significant, with noise models trained on biological replicates. For edgeR calls, a false discovery rate-adjusted p below 0.01 and a log2 fold-change threshold of 1 were applied. As an exploratory analysis of dynamics, max-normalized trajectories of the 1000 most abundant clonotypes were examined by PCA with hierarchical clustering. Separately sequenced CD4+ and CD8+ repertoires were used to assign a CD4 or CD8 phenotype to each responding clone. TCRdb reworked the public reads: Q25 trimming with fastp, MiXCR clone assembly, productive beta chains retained. For every CDR3 protein sequence, its rows merge into one entry that carries the most common genes and DNA. The V and J calls come from TCRdb's annotation, not from the publication. Within this sample are hundreds of thousands of distinct CDR3 sequences, with 15% to 20% of them counted one time only. The leading ten clones occupy approximately 25% of the sample.

Recombination connected TRBV7-6 to TRBJ2-2, and 11 junction bases match TRBD2. Source material: PBMCs or a T cell subset sorted from them (not recorded which). The source of this sequence is a man between 18 and 35 years old who had mild COVID-19 (a few samples of this study predate the infection). The sample titles of this study are shuffled in the database, so cell type and time point are left out; the donor was told from shared clones. Read as DNA, the sequence is TGTGCCAGCAGCTTAGTGGCTAGCGGGGGGCTGCTGAACACCGGGGAGCTGTTTTTT. It specifies CASSLVASGGLLNTGELFF.